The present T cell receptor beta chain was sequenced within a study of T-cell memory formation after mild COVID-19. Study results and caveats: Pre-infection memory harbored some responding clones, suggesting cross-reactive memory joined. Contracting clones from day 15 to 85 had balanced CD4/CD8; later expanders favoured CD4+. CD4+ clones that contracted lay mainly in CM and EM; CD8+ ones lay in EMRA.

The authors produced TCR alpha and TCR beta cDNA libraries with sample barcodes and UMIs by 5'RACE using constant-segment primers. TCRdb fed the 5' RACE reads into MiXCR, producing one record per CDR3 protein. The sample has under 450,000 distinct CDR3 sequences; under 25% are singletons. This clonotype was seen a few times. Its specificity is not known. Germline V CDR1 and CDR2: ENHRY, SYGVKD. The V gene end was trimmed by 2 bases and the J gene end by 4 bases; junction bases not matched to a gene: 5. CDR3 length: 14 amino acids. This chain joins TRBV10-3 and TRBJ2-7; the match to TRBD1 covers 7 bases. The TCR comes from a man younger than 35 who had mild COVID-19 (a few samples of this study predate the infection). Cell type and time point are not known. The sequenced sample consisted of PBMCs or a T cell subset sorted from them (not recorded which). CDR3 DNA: TGTGCCATCAGTGAGCTACAGGGGTCATACGAGCAGTACTTC. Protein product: CAISELQGSYEQYF.